This passage covers 14 T cell receptor beta chains from one sample sequenced in a study of Graves' ophthalmopathy and Graves' hyperthyroidism. The authors amplified TCR beta CDR3 regions from RNA transcripts. First-round RT-PCR used HTBI primers; second-round multiplex PCR followed. TCRdb reprocessed the multiplex PCR reads via MiXCR and lists one record per CDR3 protein. The table lists a few hundred thousand distinct CDR3 sequences, roughly 18% of them singletons. Sequencing was done on a sample of peripheral blood. Receptors were obtained from a woman aged 18-35 years with Graves' ophthalmopathy.

The table lists this clonotype with many counts. The chain has TRBV7-2 and TRBJ2-7; D possibly corresponds to TRBD1 (5 bases). V was pared by 4 bases and J by 4 bases, with 14 bases between. The CDR3 consists of 14 residues. From germline, CDR1 is SGHTA and CDR2 FQGNSA. The CDR3 coding sequence is TGTGCCAGCAGCTACGACAGATTATCTTACGAGCAGTACTTC. Encoded protein: CASSYDRLSYEQYF. Full variable domain (remainder filled in from reference TRBV7-2 and TRBJ2-7): GAGVSQSPSNKVTEKGKDVELRCDPISGHTALYWYRQSLGQGLEFLIYFQGNSAPDKSGLPSDRFSAERTGGSVSTLTIQRTQQEDSAVYLCASSYDRLSYEQYFGPGTRLTVT.

This clonotype was found many times. The rearrangement uses TRBV6-2 or TRBV6-3 and TRBJ2-7; D might be TRBD1 or TRBD2, each matching 5 bases. Germline V gene lookup returns CDR1 MNHEY and CDR2 SVGEGT. The CDR3 runs 13 residues. V was shortened by 4 bases and J by 3 bases, with 10 bases between the two germline ends. The CDR3 nucleotides are TGTGCCAGCAGTTGGGACCGTGACTACGAGCAGTACTTC. It specifies CASSWDRDYEQYF.

CDR3: CASSLGTIRGNQPQHF. CDR3 nucleotide sequence: TGTGCCAGCAGCTTAGGGACAATTCGAGGCAATCAGCCCCAGCATTTT. The rearrangement joins TRBV7-8 to TRBJ1-5; D is perhaps TRBD1 (5 bases). The germline V gene has CDR1 SGHVS and CDR2 FQNEAQ. CDR3 size: 16 residues. Trimming shortened V by 1 base and J by 2 bases, and 12 bases separated the two germline ends.

With regard to this clonotype: A junction end diverges from the germline sequence, so it may reflect a read error. J is TRBJ1-1 and V is TRBV7-8; 7 positions match TRBD1. The CDR3 runs 15 residues. CDR1 is SGHVS and CDR2 is FQNEAQ in the germline V gene. CDR3 DNA: TGTGTCAGCAGCTCCCACAGGGGTGAGGTGACTGAAGCTTTCTTT. Its translation: CVSSSHRGEVTEAFF. Combining the CDR3 with reference TRBV7-8 and TRBJ1-1 gives the whole variable domain GAGVSQSPRYKVAKRGQDVALRCDPISGHVSLFWYQQALGQGPEFLTYFQNEAQLDKSGLPSDRFFAERPEGSVSTLKIQRTQQEDSAVYLCVSSSHRGEVTEAFFGQGTRLTVV.

The chain is built from TRBV6-1 and TRBJ1-2, with D uncertain. The V end was cut by 5 bases, the J end by 0 bases, with 7 bases between. This CDR3 region has 13 residues. CDR1 MNHNS and CDR2 SASEGT come from the germline V gene. CDR3 nucleotides: TGTGCCAGCAGTCCGTGGGCTAACTATGGCTACACCTTC. Amino acid sequence: CASSPWANYGYTF.

The CDR3 DNA sequence: TGTGCCAGCAGTGCCGTCCACTTCCGACCCTACGAGCAGTACTTC. The encoded protein is CASSAVHFRPYEQYF. The J gene is TRBJ2-7, the V gene TRBV12-3 or TRBV12-4; D gene unclear. The CDR3 runs 15 residues. V lost 5 bases to trimming and J lost 2 bases, with 16 bases between them.

At least ten counts were recorded for this clonotype. V and J are TRBV28 and TRBJ1-1, with TRBD1 matching over 7 bases. The junction had 7 bases not matched to a gene; V was cut back by 5 bases and J by 1 base. The germline CDR1 and CDR2 sequences are MDHEN and SYDVKM. This CDR3 region has 15 residues. The CDR3 is CASSPGDRTNTEAFF. The CDR3, as DNA: TGTGCCAGCAGTCCTGGGGACAGAACGAACACTGAAGCTTTCTTT.

At least ten counts were recorded for this clonotype. This chain joins TRBV28 and TRBJ2-2; 9 nucleotides match TRBD2. This CDR3 comprises 16 residues. CDR1 MDHEN and CDR2 SYDVKM come from the germline V gene. V shed 8 bases and J 1 base; nucleotides not matched to a gene: 8. CDR3 protein: CASSRGGLRNTGELFF. The CDR3 nucleotides read TGTGCCAGCTCGCGGGGGGGCCTGAGGAACACCGGGGAGCTGTTTTTT.

There are many counts of this clonotype. The chain joins TRBV9 to TRBJ1-4, with D unclear. Trimming pared 1 base from V and 6 bases from J, leaving 10 bases between. The CDR3 covers 14 residues. Germline lookup yields CDR1 SGDLS and CDR2 YYNGEE. The CDR3 region has the DNA TGTGCCAGCAGCGTAAGATTAGTCGATGAAAAACTGTTTTTT. Encoded protein: CASSVRLVDEKLFF.

This clonotype came up many times. V usage is TRBV25-1 and J usage is TRBJ1-3, with a possible D match to TRBD1 (6 bases). V lost 1 base and J lost 0, with 7 bases in between. The CDR3 runs 15 residues. The germline V gene encodes CDR1 MGHDK and CDR2 SYGVNS. The CDR3 sequence: CASSELGASGNTIYF. CDR3 coding DNA: TGTGCCAGCAGTGAATTGGGGGCCTCTGGAAACACCATATATTTT.

This clonotype showed up many times. The rearrangement links TRBV11-3 to TRBJ2-7; 13 bases are a match to TRBD2. The CDR3 runs to 19 residues. Trimming at V came to 5 bases and at J to 1 base, leaving 14 bases not matched to a gene. CDR1 and CDR2 from the germline V gene are SGHNT and YENEEA. The CDR3 protein is CASSQRVRTSGGRSYEQYF. In DNA form, the CDR3 reads TGTGCCAGCAGCCAACGGGTTCGGACTAGCGGGGGTCGGTCCTACGAGCAGTACTTC. Full variable domain (rest looked up from reference TRBV11-3 and TRBJ2-7): EAGVVQSPRYKIIEKKQPVAFWCNPISGHNTLYWYLQNLGQGPELLIRYENEEAVDDSQLPKDRFSAERLKGVDSTLKIQPAELGDSAVYLCASSQRVRTSGGRSYEQYFGPGTRLTVT.

In its sample, this clonotype was seen many times. The chain uses TRBV6-2 or TRBV6-3 and TRBJ1-6; D unclear. Germline V gene data show CDR1 as MNHEY and CDR2 as SVGEGT. Trimming pared 2 bases from V and 8 bases from J, leaving 7 bases between. The CDR3 runs 13 residues. CDR3 in DNA: TGTGCCAGCAGTTACATGTGGGATTCACCCCTCCACTTT. Its translation: CASSYMWDSPLHF.

This clonotype was observed many times. V usage is TRBV12-3 or TRBV12-4 and J usage is TRBJ2-2, with D tentatively TRBD2 (6 bases). The length of the CDR3 is 14 residues. V lost 3 bases to trimming and J lost 4 bases, with 9 bases between them. In DNA form, the CDR3 reads TGTGCCAGCAGTTTGGTGGGAGGCACCGGGGAGCTGTTTTTT. Protein sequence: CASSLVGGTGELFF.

This clonotype showed up many times. V and J are TRBV6-5 and TRBJ1-1; D gene unclear. V was cut by 4 bases and J by 1 base, with 10 bases left in between. This CDR3 comprises 14 residues. Germline V gene sequence: CDR1 MNHEY, CDR2 SVGAGI. The CDR3 sequence is CASSSHWWNTEAFF. For the CDR3, the DNA is TGTGCCAGCAGTTCACACTGGTGGAACACTGAAGCTTTCTTT.